These 27 T cell receptor beta chains were sequenced from one sample in a study of shared clonotypes between healthy human individuals. Sequenced by immunoSEQ multiplex PCR; TCRdb stores in-frame clones only, minus some. The data contain a few million clones, around 93% of them singletons. Terminally differentiated effector memory CD45RA+ cells were excluded from the naive CD8 cells, which were CD45RO-negative and positively selected for CCR7. Sequenced input: naive CD8+ T cells from PBMCs. The receptors stem from a man aged 18 to 30 in good health. Some clones in this sample may be carry-over from other donors' samples.

The chain is built from TRBV7-6 and TRBJ1-2; D is uncertain. V was cut by 5 bases and J by 2 bases, with 18 bases left in between. The CDR3 length is 16 residues. Germline V gene lookup returns CDR1 SGHVS and CDR2 FNYEAQ. CDR3 bases: TGTGCCAGCAGCCGACATACTGGGGAGACGAACTATGGCTACACCTTC. Protein product: CASSRHTGETNYGYTF.

The chain recombines TRBV9 with TRBJ2-3, with 10 nucleotides matching TRBD2. The CDR3 is made up of 15 amino acids. CDR1 and CDR2 from the germline V gene are SGDLS and YYNGEE. J lost 6 bases, V lost 0 bases, and 4 bases had no gene match. CDR3 coding DNA: TGTGCCAGCAGCGTAGGGAGCGGGAGGGGGGATACGCAGTATTTT. This sequence encodes CASSVGSGRGDTQYF. Drawing the rest from reference TRBV9 and TRBJ2-3, the complete variable domain is DSGVTQTPKHLITATGQRVTLRCSPRSGDLSVYWYQQSLDQGLQFLIQYYNGEERAKGNILERFSAQQFPDLHSELNLSSLELGDSALYFCASSVGSGRGDTQYFGPGTRLTVL.

This sequence joins TRBV4-1 and TRBJ1-2; 7 nucleotides align to TRBD1. CDR1 and CDR2 (germline): MGHRA, YSYEKL. The V and J ends lost 3 bases and 2 bases, in that order; junction bases with no gene match: 9. The CDR3 totals 16 residues. CDR3 DNA: TGCGCCAGCAGCCACCTCAGGGGGGATAAGAACTATGGCTACACCTTC. This translates into CASSHLRGDKNYGYTF.

The V and J genes are TRBV9 and TRBJ2-1; 10 nucleotides align to TRBD2. Germline assignment: CDR1 SGDLS and CDR2 YYNGEE. This CDR3 spans 16 amino acids. Losses at the gene ends were 4 bases for V and 2 bases for J; bases not matched to a gene: 6. CDR3: CASSRKREGPYNEQFF. CDR3 bases: TGTGCCAGCAGCCGTAAGCGGGAGGGCCCCTACAATGAGCAGTTCTTC.

This clone was seen only a few times. The sample contains more than one DNA sequence encoding this CDR3. This chain uses TRBV28 with TRBJ1-1; 8 nucleotides agree with TRBD1. After removal of 5 bases from V and 1 base from J, the junction contained 3 bases not matched to a gene. The germline CDR1 and CDR2 sequences are MDHEN and SYDVKM. This CDR3 has 14 residues. CDR3 sequence: CASSLTGENTEAFF. The CDR3 coding sequence is TGTGCCAGCAGTCTGACAGGGGAGAACACTGAAGCTTTCTTT.

This clone was counted once. The chain employs TRBV27 and TRBJ2-7; 10 nucleotides align to TRBD1. CDR3 length equals 16 residues. The germline V gene encodes CDR1 MNHEY and CDR2 SMNVEV (reference sequence). With 4 bases clipped from V and 2 bases from J, the junction kept 8 bases outside the gene matches. The CDR3 loop is CASSYPRDRGAYEQYF. CDR3 nucleotide sequence: TGTGCCAGCAGTTACCCCCGGGACAGGGGAGCCTACGAGCAGTACTTC.

This clone appeared a single time. The chain couples TRBV9 to TRBJ2-7, with 8 positions matching TRBD1. The CDR3 extends over 14 amino acids. After removal of 4 bases from V and 1 base from J, the junction contained 4 bases not matched to a gene. The germline V gene encodes CDR1 SGDLS and CDR2 YYNGEE. CDR3 loop: CASSQGQVSYEQYF. In DNA form, the CDR3 reads TGTGCCAGCAGCCAGGGACAGGTTTCCTACGAGCAGTACTTC.

The chain joins TRBV5-1 to TRBJ1-2, with D uncertain. The CDR3 sequence is 14 residues long. The V gene's germline CDR1 is SGHRS and CDR2 YFSETQ. Trimming left V 7 bases short and J 8 bases short, with 21 bases between. The CDR3 here is CASHLKEGTVGYTF. In DNA form, the CDR3 reads TGCGCCAGCCATCTTAAAGAGGGAACAGTCGGCTACACCTTC.

Details on this clone: The same CDR3 can be traced to other DNA sequences in this sample. The rearrangement joins TRBV11-2 to TRBJ2-5; D perhaps matches TRBD2 (6 bases). Trimming pared 1 base from V and 4 bases from J, leaving 10 bases between. Germline V gene lookup returns CDR1 SGHAT and CDR2 FQNNGV. The CDR3 consists of 14 residues. The CDR3 loop reads CASSLGSGRETQYF. The CDR3 coding sequence is TGTGCCAGCAGCTTAGGATCCGGGAGAGAGACCCAGTACTTC.

The chain couples TRBV7-6 to TRBJ2-6; D call uncertain. The germline gives CDR1 SGHVS, CDR2 FNYEAQ. The germline V and J ends were trimmed by 5 bases and 0 bases, with 17 bases remaining between them. This CDR3 is built from 18 residues. DNA of the CDR3: TGTGCCAGCAGCATTTACTGGACCGTTACCTCTGGGGCCAACGTCCTGACTTTC. This encodes CASSIYWTVTSGANVLTF.

This chain joins TRBV28 and TRBJ2-7; D remains unclear. Germline CDR1 is MDHEN and CDR2 is SYDVKM. V was trimmed by 3 bases and J by 5 bases, leaving 11 bases between them. This CDR3 is 13 amino acids long. This CDR3 reads CASSFGQQNEQYF. In nucleotides, the CDR3 is TGTGCCAGCAGTTTCGGCCAGCAAAACGAGCAGTACTTC.

V gene TRBV7-9 combines with J gene TRBJ2-7; D is possibly TRBD2 (7 bases). V dropped 8 bases and J dropped 6 bases, with 17 bases sitting between them. This CDR3 comprises 13 residues. Germline assignment: CDR1 SEHNR and CDR2 FQNEAQ (reference sequence). The CDR3 here is CASGGGGVFEQYF. The CDR3 region has the DNA TGTGCCAGCGGAGGGGGGGGAGTGTTCGAGCAGTACTTC.

The chain couples TRBV7-9 to TRBJ1-2; D is possibly TRBD1 (6 bases). V shed 7 bases and J shed 8 bases, with 11 bases lying between them. The CDR3 is made up of 11 amino acids. Per the germline V gene, CDR1 is SEHNR and CDR2 is FQNEAQ (reference sequence). CDR3 region: CASTKDRGYTF. The CDR3 bases are TGTGCCAGCACTAAGGACAGAGGCTACACCTTC.

CDR3 bases: TGCGCCAGCAGCCACTTCGCCCGGACTAGCGGGGAGTACGAGCAGTACTTC. Residues: CASSHFARTSGEYEQYF. The chain uses TRBV4-3 and TRBJ2-7; 12 nucleotides agree with TRBD2. This CDR3 is built from 17 residues. Germline V lookup: CDR1 LGHNA, CDR2 YSLEER. V lost 3 bases to trimming and J lost 4 bases; unmatched junction nucleotides: 10.

This chain links TRBV4-1 with TRBJ2-7, with 9 bases that match TRBD1. After removal of 5 bases from V and 1 base from J, the junction contained 9 bases not matched to a gene. This CDR3 spans 16 amino acids. CDR1 and CDR2 from the germline V gene are MGHRA and YSYEKL. This chain's CDR3 is CASSARQGVRSYEQYF. The CDR3, as DNA: TGCGCCAGCAGCGCCCGACAGGGGGTGCGATCCTACGAGCAGTACTTC.

The rearrangement joins TRBV7-9 to TRBJ1-4; 7 nucleotides match TRBD1. Germline V gives CDR1 SEHNR, CDR2 FQNEAQ (reference sequence). CDR3 length: 15 residues. J gave up 8 bases and V 1 base, and 7 bases lay outside the gene matches. For the CDR3, the DNA is TGTGCCAGCAGCTTAGAGGAGGGGGCCCGAGAAAAACTGTTTTTT. Protein sequence: CASSLEEGAREKLFF.

The V gene is TRBV9, the J gene TRBJ2-5; possibly TRBD1 or TRBD2 for D (5 bases each). The CDR3 is 16 residues long. The ends were cut back, 3 bases at V and 0 bases at J, with 15 bases in the middle. CDR1 is SGDLS and CDR2 is YYNGEE in the germline V gene. CDR3 region: CASSAGTGGYQETQYF. CDR3 nucleotide sequence: TGTGCCAGCAGCGCCGGGACCGGAGGCTACCAAGAGACCCAGTACTTC.

For this clone: Different DNA sequences within this sample yield the same CDR3. The chain employs TRBV29-1 and TRBJ2-1; 7 bases are a match to TRBD2. Germline loops: CDR1 SQVTM, CDR2 ANQGSEA. V lost 5 bases and J lost 7; bases outside the gene matches: 2. This CDR3 is built from 11 residues. The CDR3 DNA sequence: TGCAGCGTTCGGCGGGGGAATGAGCAGTTCTTC. This encodes CSVRRGNEQFF.

The genes are TRBV2 and TRBJ2-7; the match to TRBD2 covers 7 bases. With 2 bases clipped from V and 4 bases from J, the junction kept 8 bases outside the gene matches. Germline CDR1 is SNHLY and CDR2 is FYNNEI. CDR3 size: 15 residues. CDR3 protein: CASSESGGSGYEQYF. Here the CDR3 DNA reads TGTGCCAGCAGTGAATCCGGGGGGAGCGGGTACGAGCAGTACTTC. Full variable domain (missing parts from reference TRBV2 and TRBJ2-7): EPEVTQTPSHQVTQMGQEVILRCVPISNHLYFYWYRQILGQKVEFLVSFYNNEISEKSEIFDDQFSVERPDGSNFTLKIRSTKLEDSAMYFCASSESGGSGYEQYFGPGTRLTVT.

This chain connects TRBV28 to TRBJ2-7, with D unresolved. Trimming pared 1 base from V and 3 bases from J, leaving 16 bases between. CDR3 size: 16 residues. The germline V gene has CDR1 MDHEN and CDR2 SYDVKM. CDR3 residues: CASSLYGPATDYEQYF. The CDR3 DNA is TGTGCCAGCAGTTTATATGGGCCAGCCACGGACTACGAGCAGTACTTC. The variable domain in full, with the rest retrieved from reference TRBV28 and TRBJ2-7, is DVKVTQSSRYLVKRTGEKVFLECVQDMDHENMFWYRQDPGLGLRLIYFSYDVKMKEKGDIPEGYSVSREKKERFSLILESASTNQTSMYLCASSLYGPATDYEQYFGPGTRLTVT.

The genes are TRBV27 and TRBJ2-7; no clear D. V lost 2 bases and J 3 bases, leaving 8 bases between the germline ends. This CDR3 comprises 13 residues. CDR1 is MNHEY, CDR2 SMNVEV, per germline (reference sequence). The CDR3 bases are TGTGCCAGCAGTTTACGTATGAACTACGAGCAGTACTTC. Protein: CASSLRMNYEQYF.

The genes are TRBV4-1 and TRBJ2-7; 7 nucleotides agree with TRBD2. CDR3 length: 16 residues. Germline V gene sequence: CDR1 MGHRA, CDR2 YSYEKL. V was clipped by 1 base and J by 7 bases; unmatched bases: 13. The DNA of the CDR3 is TGCGCCAGCAGCCAAGGAGGGACTATCTTGGGTTGGGAGCAGTACTTC. Amino acids: CASSQGGTILGWEQYF.

In the case of this clone: The same CDR3 arises from other DNA sequences in this sample as well. The V and J genes are TRBV27 and TRBJ2-7; D is perhaps TRBD1 (5 bases). This CDR3 is 14 amino acids long. The V end lost 3 bases, the J end lost 2 bases, and 11 bases lay between the germline ends. Germline CDR1 and CDR2: MNHEY and SMNVEV (reference sequence). CDR3 amino acids: CASSFGTGTYEQYF. DNA for the CDR3: TGTGCCAGCAGTTTTGGAACAGGAACCTACGAGCAGTACTTC.

The V and J genes are TRBV15 and TRBJ2-4; possible D gene TRBD1, 5 bases. The V end was cut by 2 bases, the J end by 7 bases, with 9 bases between. Germline lookup yields CDR1 LNHNV and CDR2 YYDKDF (reference sequence). The CDR3 sequence is 13 residues long. In nucleotides, the CDR3 is TGTGCCACCAGCAGATCAGGGCGGAACATTCAGTACTTC. Its translation is CATSRSGRNIQYF.

This rearrangement joins TRBV6-6 to TRBJ2-7; TRBD1 or TRBD2 may be the D gene (5 bases each). The germline gives CDR1 MNHNY, CDR2 SVGAGI (reference sequence). V lost 7 bases and J 3 bases, leaving 10 bases between the germline ends. The CDR3 runs to 12 residues. The CDR3 sequence is CASKGTYYEQYF. As DNA, the CDR3 is TGTGCCAGCAAGGGGACGTACTACGAGCAGTACTTC.

The CDR3 loop reads CAREQQEHQPQHF. As DNA, the CDR3 is TGTGCCAGAGAGCAACAGGAACATCAGCCCCAGCATTTT. The chain uses TRBV21-1 and TRBJ1-5; TRBD1, the table's D call, was not compared with the DNA. TRBV21-1 counts as a pseudogene. This CDR3 has 13 residues.

The V call is TRBV7-2, the J call TRBJ1-3; D call uncertain. V lost 2 bases and J 0 bases, leaving 8 bases between the germline ends. CDR1 SGHTA and CDR2 FQGNSA come from the germline V gene. This CDR3 spans 15 amino acids. CDR3 sequence reads: CASSLKPGSGNTIYF. CDR3 DNA sequence: TGTGCCAGCAGCTTAAAGCCGGGCTCTGGAAACACCATATATTTT.